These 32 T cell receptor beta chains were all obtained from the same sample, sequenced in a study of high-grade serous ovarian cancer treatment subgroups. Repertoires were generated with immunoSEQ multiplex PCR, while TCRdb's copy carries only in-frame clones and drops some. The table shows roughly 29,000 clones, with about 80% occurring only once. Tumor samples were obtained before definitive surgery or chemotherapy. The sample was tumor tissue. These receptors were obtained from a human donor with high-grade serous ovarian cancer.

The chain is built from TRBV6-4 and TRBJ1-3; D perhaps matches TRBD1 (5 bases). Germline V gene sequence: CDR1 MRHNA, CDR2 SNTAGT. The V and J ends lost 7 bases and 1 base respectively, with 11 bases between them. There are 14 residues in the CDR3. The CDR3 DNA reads TGTGCCAGCATTCCAGGGCGTTCTGGAAACACCATATATTTT. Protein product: CASIPGRSGNTIYF.

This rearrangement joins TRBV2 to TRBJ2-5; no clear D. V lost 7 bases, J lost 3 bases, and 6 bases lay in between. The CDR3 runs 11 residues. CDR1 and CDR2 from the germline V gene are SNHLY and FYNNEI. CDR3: CASNGEETQYF. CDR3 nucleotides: TGTGCCAGCAATGGTGAAGAGACCCAGTACTTC.

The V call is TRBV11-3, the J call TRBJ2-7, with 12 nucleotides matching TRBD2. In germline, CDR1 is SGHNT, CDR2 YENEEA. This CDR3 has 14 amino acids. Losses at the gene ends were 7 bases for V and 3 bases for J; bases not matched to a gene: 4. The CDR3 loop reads CASISTSGSYEQYF. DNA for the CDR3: TGTGCCAGCATTTCGACTAGCGGGAGCTACGAGCAGTACTTC.

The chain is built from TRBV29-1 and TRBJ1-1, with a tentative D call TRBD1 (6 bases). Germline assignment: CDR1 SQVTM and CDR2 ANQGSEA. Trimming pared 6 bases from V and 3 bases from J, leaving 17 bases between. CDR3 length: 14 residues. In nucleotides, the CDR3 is TGCAGCGTCAAACAGACAGGTACAGACACTGAAGCTTTCTTT. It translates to CSVKQTGTDTEAFF.

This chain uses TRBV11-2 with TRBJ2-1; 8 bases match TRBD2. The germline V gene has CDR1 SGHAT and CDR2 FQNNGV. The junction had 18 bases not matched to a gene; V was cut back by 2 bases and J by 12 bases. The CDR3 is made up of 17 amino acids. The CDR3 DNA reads TGTGCCAGCAGCTTAACAAAACAGGGACTAGTGGTCGCGGGGCAGTTCTTC. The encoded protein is CASSLTKQGLVVAGQFF. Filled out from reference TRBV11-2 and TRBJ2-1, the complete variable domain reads EAGVAQSPRYKIIEKRQSVAFWCNPISGHATLYWYQQILGQGPKLLIQFQNNGVVDDSQLPKDRFSAERLKGVDSTLKIQPAKLEDSAVYLCASSLTKQGLVVAGQFFGPGTRLTVL.

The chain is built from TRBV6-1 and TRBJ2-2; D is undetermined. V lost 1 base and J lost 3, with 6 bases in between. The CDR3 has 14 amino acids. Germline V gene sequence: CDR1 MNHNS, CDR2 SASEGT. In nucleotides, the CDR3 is TGTGCCAGCAGTGAAGGGGTCCACACCGGGGAGCTGTTTTTT. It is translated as CASSEGVHTGELFF.

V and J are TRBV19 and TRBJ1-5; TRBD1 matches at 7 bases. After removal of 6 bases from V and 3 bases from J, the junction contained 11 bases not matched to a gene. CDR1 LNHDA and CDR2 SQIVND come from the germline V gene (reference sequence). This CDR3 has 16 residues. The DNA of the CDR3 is TGTGCCAGTAGCCTGCAACGGACAGGAGACAATCAGCCCCAGCATTTT. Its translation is CASSLQRTGDNQPQHF.

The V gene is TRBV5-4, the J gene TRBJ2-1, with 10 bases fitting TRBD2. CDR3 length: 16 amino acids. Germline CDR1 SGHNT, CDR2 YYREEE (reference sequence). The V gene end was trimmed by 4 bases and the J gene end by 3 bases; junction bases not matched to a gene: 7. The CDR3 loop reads CASSRLTSGHYNEQFF. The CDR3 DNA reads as TGTGCCAGCAGCCGACTGACTAGCGGGCACTACAATGAGCAGTTCTTC.

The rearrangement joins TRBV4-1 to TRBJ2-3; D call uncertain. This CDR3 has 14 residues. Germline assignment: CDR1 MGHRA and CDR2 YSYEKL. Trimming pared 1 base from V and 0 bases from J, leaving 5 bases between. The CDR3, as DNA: TGCGCCAGCAGCCAAGGAGCCAGCACAGATACGCAGTATTTT. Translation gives CASSQGASTDTQYF.

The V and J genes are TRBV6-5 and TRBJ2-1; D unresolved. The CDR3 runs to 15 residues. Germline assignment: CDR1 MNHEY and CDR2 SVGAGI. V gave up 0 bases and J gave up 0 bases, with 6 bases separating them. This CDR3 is CASSYSSGSYNEQFF. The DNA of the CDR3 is TGTGCCAGCAGTTACTCGAGTGGCTCCTACAATGAGCAGTTCTTC.

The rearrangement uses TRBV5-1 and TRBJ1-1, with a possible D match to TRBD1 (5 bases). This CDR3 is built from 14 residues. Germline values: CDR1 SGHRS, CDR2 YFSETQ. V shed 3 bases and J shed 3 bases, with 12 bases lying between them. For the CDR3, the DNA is TGCGCCAGCAGCTGGGGGGAGGGATACACTGAAGCTTTCTTT. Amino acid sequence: CASSWGEGYTEAFF.

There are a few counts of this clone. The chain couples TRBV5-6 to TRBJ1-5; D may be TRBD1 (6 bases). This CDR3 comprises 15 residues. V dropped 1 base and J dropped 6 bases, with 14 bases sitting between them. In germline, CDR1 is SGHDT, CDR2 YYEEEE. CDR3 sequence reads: CASSLWGAIRQPQHF. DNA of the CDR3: TGTGCCAGCAGCTTGTGGGGGGCGATCCGTCAGCCCCAGCATTTT.

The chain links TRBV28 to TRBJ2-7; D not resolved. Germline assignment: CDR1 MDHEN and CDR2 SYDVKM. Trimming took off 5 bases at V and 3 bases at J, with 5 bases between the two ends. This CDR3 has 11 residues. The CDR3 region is CASSTLYEQYF. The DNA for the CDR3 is TGTGCCAGCAGTACCCTCTACGAGCAGTACTTC.

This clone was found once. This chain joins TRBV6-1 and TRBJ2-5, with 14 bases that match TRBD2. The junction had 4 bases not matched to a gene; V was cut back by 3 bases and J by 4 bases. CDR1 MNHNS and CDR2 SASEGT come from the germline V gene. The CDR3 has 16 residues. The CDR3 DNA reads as TGTGCCAGCAGTGACCGACTAGCGGGAGGGGCAGAGACCCAGTACTTC. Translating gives CASSDRLAGGAETQYF.

CDR3 protein: CASTHEITGELFF. CDR3 nucleotides: TGTGCCAGCACTCATGAGATCACCGGGGAGCTGTTTTTT. The chain carries TRBV7-9 and TRBJ2-2; D is unresolved. Germline-derived CDR1 and CDR2 are SEHNR and FQNEAQ (reference sequence). V was shortened by 7 bases and J by 4 bases, with 10 bases between the two germline ends. The CDR3 is 13 residues long.

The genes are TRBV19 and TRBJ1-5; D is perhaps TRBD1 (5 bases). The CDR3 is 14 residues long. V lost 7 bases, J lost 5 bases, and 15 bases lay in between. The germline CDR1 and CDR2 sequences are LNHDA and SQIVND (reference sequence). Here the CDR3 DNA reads TGTGCCAGTACCTATAGAGGGGTCCATCAGCCCCAGCATTTT. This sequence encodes CASTYRGVHQPQHF.

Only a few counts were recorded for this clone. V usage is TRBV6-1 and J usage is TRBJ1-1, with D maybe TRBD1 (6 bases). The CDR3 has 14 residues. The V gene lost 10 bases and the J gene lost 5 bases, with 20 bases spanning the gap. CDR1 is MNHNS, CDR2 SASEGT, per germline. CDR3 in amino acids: CANTQGTVPTEAFF. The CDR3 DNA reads TGTGCCAATACCCAGGGGACGGTGCCTACTGAAGCTTTCTTT.

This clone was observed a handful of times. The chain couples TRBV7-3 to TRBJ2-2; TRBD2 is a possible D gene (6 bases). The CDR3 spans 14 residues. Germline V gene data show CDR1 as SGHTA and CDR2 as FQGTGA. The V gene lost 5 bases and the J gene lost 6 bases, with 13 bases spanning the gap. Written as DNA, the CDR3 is TGTGCCAGCAGCCCGACTAGTTCAGCCGGGGAGCTGTTTTTT. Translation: CASSPTSSAGELFF.

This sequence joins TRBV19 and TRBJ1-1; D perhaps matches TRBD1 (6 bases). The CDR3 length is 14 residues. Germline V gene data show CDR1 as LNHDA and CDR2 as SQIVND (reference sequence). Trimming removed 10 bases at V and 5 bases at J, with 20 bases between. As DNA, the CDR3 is TGTGCCACCAGCACCCAGGGCACAGGGACTGAAGCTTTCTTT. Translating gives CATSTQGTGTEAFF.

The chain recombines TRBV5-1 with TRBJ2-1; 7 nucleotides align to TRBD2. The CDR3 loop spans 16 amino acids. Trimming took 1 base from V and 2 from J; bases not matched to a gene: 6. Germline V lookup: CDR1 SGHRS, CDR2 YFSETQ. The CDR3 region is CASSLSGRVTYNEQFF. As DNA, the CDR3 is TGCGCCAGCAGCTTGAGTGGGAGGGTCACCTACAATGAGCAGTTCTTC.

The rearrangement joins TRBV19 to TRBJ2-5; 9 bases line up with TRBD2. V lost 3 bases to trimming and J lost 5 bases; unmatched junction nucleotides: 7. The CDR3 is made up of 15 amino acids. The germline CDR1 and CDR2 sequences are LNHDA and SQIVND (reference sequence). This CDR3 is CASSMVSGSRETQYF. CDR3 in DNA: TGTGCCAGTAGTATGGTTAGCGGGAGCCGTGAGACCCAGTACTTC.

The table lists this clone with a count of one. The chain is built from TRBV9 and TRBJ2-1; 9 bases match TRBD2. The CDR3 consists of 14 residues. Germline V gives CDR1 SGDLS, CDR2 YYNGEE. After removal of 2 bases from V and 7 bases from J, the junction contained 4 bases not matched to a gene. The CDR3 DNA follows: TGTGCCAGCAGCGTTAGCGGGAGTAGGAATGAGCAGTTCTTC. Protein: CASSVSGSRNEQFF.

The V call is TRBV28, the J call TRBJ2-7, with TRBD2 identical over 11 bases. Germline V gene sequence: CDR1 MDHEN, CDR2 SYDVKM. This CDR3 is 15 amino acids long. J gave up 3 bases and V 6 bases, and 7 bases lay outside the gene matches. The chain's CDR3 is CASSLTSGVYYEQYF. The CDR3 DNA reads TGTGCCAGCAGCCTGACTAGCGGGGTCTACTACGAGCAGTACTTC.

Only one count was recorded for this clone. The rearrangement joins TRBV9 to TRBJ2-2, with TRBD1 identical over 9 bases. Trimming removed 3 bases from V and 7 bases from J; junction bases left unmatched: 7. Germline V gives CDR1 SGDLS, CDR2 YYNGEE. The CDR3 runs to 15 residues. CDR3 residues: CASSGVQGADGELFF. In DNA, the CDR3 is TGTGCCAGCAGCGGGGTACAGGGGGCCGACGGGGAGCTGTTTTTT.

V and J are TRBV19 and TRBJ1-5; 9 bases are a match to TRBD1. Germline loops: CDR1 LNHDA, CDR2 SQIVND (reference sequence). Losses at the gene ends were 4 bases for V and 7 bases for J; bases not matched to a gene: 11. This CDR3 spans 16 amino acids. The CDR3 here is CASSKTMDRGVQPQHF. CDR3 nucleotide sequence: TGTGCCAGTAGTAAAACGATGGACAGGGGAGTCCAGCCCCAGCATTTT.

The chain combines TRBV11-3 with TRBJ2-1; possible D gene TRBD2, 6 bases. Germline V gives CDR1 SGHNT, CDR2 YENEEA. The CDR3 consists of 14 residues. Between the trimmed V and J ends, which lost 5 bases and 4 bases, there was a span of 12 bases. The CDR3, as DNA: TGTGCCAGCAGCCAAACTAGCCTATACAATGAGCAGTTCTTC. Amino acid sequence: CASSQTSLYNEQFF.

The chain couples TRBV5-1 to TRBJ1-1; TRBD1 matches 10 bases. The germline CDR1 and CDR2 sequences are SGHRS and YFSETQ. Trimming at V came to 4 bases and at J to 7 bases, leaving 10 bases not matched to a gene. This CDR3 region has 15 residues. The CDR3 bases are TGCGCCAGCAGCCCCGGGACAGGGGCAAACCTTGAAGCTTTCTTT. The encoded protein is CASSPGTGANLEAFF.

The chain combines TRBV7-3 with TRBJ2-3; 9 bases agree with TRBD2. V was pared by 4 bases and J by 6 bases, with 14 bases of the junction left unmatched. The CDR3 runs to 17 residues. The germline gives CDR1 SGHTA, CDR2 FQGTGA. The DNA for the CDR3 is TGTGCCAGCAGCTCCCCCCTGACTAGCGGCCTTGTGGATACGCAGTATTTT. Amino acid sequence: CASSSPLTSGLVDTQYF.

In DNA, the CDR3 is TGCGCCAGCAGCCAAGGGGACGGGGGACTAGCGGAGATCTCCTACAATGAGCAGTTCTTC. This sequence encodes CASSQGDGGLAEISYNEQFF. J is TRBJ2-1 and V is TRBV4-1; 11 nucleotides align to TRBD2. This CDR3 has 20 residues. The V segment lost 1 base and the J segment 0 bases; nucleotides outside the gene matches: 11. CDR1 is MGHRA, CDR2 YSYEKL, per germline.

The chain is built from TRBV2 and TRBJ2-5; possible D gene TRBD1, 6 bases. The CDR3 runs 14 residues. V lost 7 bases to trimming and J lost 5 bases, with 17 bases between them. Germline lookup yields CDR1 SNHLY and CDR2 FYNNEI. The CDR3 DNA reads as TGTGCCAGCACCGGGTCACAGGGAGAGGAGACCCAGTACTTC. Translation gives CASTGSQGEETQYF.

CDR3 sequence reads: CSVATSGGREQFF. The CDR3 nucleotides read TGCAGCGTTGCTACTAGCGGGGGCCGTGAGCAGTTCTTC. The gene calls are TRBV29-1 and TRBJ2-1, with 11 bases aligning to TRBD2. Germline loops: CDR1 SQVTM, CDR2 ANQGSEA. This CDR3 is 13 amino acids long. V was pared by 4 bases and J by 9 bases, with 5 bases of the junction left unmatched.

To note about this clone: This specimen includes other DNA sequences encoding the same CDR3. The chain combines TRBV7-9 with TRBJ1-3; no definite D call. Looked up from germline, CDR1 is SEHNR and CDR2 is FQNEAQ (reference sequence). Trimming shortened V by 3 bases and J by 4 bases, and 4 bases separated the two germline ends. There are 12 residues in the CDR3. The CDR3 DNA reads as TGTGCCAGCAGCTTTGGGGGAAACACCATATATTTT. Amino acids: CASSFGGNTIYF.